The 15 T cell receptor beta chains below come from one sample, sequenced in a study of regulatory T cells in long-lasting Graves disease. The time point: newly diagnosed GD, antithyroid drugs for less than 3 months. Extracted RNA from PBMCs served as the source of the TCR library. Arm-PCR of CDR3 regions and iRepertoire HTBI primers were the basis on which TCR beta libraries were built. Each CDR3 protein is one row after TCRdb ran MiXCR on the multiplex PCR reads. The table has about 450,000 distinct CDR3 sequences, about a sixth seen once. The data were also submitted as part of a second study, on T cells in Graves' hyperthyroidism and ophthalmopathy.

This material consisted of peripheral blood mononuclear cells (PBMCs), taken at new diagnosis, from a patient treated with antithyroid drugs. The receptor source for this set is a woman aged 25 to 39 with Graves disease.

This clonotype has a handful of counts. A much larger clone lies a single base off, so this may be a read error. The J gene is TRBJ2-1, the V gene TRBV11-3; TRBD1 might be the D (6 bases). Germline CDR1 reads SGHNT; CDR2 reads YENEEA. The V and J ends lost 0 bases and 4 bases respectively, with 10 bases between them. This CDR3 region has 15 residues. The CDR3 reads CASSLDGTPYNEQFF. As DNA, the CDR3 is TGTGCCAGCAGCTTAGATGGGACACCTTACAATGAGCAGTTCTTC.

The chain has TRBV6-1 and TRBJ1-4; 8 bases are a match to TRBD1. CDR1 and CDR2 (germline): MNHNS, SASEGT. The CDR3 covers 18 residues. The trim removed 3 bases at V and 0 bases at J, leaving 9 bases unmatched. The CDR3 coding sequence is TGTGCCAGCAGTGATCGACAGGGGTTTTCTGCAACTAATGAAAAACTGTTTTTT. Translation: CASSDRQGFSATNEKLFF.

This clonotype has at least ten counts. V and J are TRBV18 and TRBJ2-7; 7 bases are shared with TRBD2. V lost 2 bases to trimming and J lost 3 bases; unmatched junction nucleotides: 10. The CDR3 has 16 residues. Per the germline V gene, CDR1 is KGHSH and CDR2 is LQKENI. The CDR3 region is CASSPYTRGYYYEQYF. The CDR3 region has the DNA TGTGCCAGCTCACCATATACGCGGGGGTACTACTACGAGCAGTACTTC.

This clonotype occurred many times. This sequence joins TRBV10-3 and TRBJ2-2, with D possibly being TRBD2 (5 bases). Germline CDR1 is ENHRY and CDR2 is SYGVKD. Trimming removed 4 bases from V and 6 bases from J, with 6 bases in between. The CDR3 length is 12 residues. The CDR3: CAISGGSGELFF. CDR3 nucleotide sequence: TGTGCCATCAGTGGCGGGTCCGGGGAGCTGTTTTTT.

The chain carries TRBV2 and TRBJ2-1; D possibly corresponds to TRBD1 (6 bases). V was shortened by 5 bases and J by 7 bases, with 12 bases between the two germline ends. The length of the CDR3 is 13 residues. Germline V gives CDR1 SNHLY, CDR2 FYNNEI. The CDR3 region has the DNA TGTGCCAGCAGTACAGGGTTAGGGAATGAGCAGTTCTTC. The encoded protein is CASSTGLGNEQFF.

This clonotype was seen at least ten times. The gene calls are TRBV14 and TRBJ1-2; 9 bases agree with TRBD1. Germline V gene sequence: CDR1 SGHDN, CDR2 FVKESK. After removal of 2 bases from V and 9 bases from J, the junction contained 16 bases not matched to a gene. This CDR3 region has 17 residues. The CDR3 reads CASSQQTNRDRGFRYTF. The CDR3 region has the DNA TGTGCCAGCAGCCAACAGACAAACCGAGACAGGGGGTTTCGCTACACCTTC.

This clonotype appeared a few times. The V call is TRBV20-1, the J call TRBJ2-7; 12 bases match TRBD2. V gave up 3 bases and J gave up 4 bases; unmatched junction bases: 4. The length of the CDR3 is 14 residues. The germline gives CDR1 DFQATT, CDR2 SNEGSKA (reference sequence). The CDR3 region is CSARASGRGYEQYF. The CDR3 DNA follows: TGCAGTGCTAGGGCTAGCGGGAGGGGTTACGAGCAGTACTTC.

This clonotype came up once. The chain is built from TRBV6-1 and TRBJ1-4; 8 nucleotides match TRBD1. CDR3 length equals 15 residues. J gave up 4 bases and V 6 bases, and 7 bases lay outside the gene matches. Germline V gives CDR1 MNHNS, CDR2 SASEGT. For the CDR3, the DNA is TGTGCCAGCAGCCGGACAGGGAAGTATAATGAAAAACTGTTTTTT. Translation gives CASSRTGKYNEKLFF.

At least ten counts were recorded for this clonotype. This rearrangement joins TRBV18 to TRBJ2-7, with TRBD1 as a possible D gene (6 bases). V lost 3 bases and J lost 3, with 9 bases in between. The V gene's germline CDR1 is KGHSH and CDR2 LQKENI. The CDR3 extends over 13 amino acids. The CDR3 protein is CASSPGQYYEQYF. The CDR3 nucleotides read TGTGCCAGCTCACCTGGACAGTACTACGAGCAGTACTTC.

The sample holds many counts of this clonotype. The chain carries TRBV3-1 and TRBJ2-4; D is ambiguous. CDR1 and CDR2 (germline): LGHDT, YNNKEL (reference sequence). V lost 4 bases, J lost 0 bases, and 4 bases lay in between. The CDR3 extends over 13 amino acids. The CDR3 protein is CASSPLAKNIQYF. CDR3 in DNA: TGTGCCAGCAGCCCACTAGCCAAAAACATTCAGTACTTC. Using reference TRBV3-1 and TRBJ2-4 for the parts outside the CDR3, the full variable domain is DTAVSQTPKYLVTQMGNDKSIKCEQNLGHDTMYWYKQDSKKFLKIMFSYNNKELIINETVPNRFSPKSPDKAHLNLHINSLELGDSAVYFCASSPLAKNIQYFGAGTRLSVL.

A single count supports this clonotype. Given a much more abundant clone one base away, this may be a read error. The CDR3 coding sequence is TGTGCCAGCTCATCAACAGGGGTAATTCTTGACTACACCTTC. Protein sequence: CASSSTGVILDYTF. The V gene is TRBV19, the J gene TRBJ1-2, with 7 bases that match TRBD1. The CDR3 consists of 14 residues. The V segment lost 9 bases and the J segment 10 bases; nucleotides outside the gene matches: 17. The germline V gene encodes CDR1 LNHDA and CDR2 SQIVND (reference sequence).

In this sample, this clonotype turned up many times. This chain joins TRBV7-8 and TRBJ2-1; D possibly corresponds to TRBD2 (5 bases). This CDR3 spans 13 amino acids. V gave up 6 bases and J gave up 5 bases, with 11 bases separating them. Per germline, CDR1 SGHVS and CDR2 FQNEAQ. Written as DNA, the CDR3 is TGTGCCAGCAGGGGAGAGGGAAACAATGAGCAGTTCTTC. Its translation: CASRGEGNNEQFF.

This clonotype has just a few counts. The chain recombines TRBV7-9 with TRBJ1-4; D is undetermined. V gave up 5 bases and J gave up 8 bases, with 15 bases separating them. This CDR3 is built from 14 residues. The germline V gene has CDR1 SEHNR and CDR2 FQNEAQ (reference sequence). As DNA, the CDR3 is TGTGCCAGCAGCCTCGCGCGGGTAGGGGAAAAACTGTTTTTT. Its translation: CASSLARVGEKLFF.

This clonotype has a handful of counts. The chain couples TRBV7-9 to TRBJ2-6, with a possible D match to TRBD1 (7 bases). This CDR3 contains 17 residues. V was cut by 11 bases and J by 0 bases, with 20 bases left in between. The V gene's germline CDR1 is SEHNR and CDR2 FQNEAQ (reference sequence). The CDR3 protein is CAAGAGQRISGANVLTF. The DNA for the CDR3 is TGTGCCGCCGGGGCGGGACAGCGTATCTCTGGGGCCAACGTCCTGACTTTC.

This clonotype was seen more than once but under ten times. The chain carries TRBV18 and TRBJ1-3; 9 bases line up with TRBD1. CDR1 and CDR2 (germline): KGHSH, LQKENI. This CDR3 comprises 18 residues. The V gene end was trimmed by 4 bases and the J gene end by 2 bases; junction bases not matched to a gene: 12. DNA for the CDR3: TGTGCCAGCTCACAAGCCCCAGCGGGACAGGGTACTGGAAACACCATATATTTT. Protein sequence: CASSQAPAGQGTGNTIYF.